These 11 T cell receptor beta chains came from one sample sequenced in a study of glioma-infiltrating T cells. The iRepertoire nested amplicon-rescue multiplex PCR amplified TCR alpha and beta CDR3s from RNA. MiXCR was run by TCRdb on the multiplex PCR reads, yielding one entry per CDR3 protein. This table has roughly 130,000 distinct CDR3 sequences, more than 20% appearing once. The specimen was glioma tissue, nonneoplastic brain tissue, or PBMCs (not recorded which). Receptors were obtained from a human donor with low-grade glioma or glioblastoma, undergoing nonglioma brain surgery, or in good health (not recorded which).

This sequence joins TRBV24-1 and TRBJ2-1; D is unresolved. The CDR3 length is 15 residues. The V gene's germline CDR1 is KGHDR and CDR2 SFDVKD. The V end was cut by 2 bases, the J end by 2 bases, with 9 bases between. The CDR3 DNA is TGTGCCACCAGTGATTCCGTGGGCCCCTACAATGAGCAGTTCTTC. Translated: CATSDSVGPYNEQFF.

In this sample, this clonotype turned up many times. The gene calls are TRBV6-1 and TRBJ1-2, with TRBD1 matching over 8 bases. J gave up 3 bases and V 5 bases, and 5 bases lay outside the gene matches. CDR3 length: 14 residues. Germline CDR1 and CDR2: MNHNS and SASEGT. The DNA for the CDR3 is TGTGCCAGCAGTTCACAGGGGGGGGACTATGGCTACACCTTC. Its translation is CASSSQGGDYGYTF.

This clonotype was detected many times. This sequence joins TRBV7-2 and TRBJ2-3; possibly TRBD2 for D (6 bases). Trimming removed 3 bases at V and 2 bases at J, with 9 bases between. Germline V gene sequence: CDR1 SGHTA, CDR2 FQGNSA. There are 14 residues in the CDR3. The CDR3 region has the DNA TGTGCCAGCAGCTTTGCGGGGCCCACAGATACGCAGTATTTT. This gives the protein CASSFAGPTDTQYF. Drawing the rest from reference TRBV7-2 and TRBJ2-3, the complete variable domain is GAGVSQSPSNKVTEKGKDVELRCDPISGHTALYWYRQSLGQGLEFLIYFQGNSAPDKSGLPSDRFSAERTGGSVSTLTIQRTQQEDSAVYLCASSFAGPTDTQYFGPGTRLTVL.

A word on this clonotype: A read error may be the cause here, since a much bigger clone is one base away. This sequence joins TRBV7-9 and TRBJ2-3; D is unclear. CDR1 SEHNR and CDR2 FQNEAQ come from the germline V gene (reference sequence). V was clipped by 1 base and J by 2 bases, with 7 bases between them. The CDR3 covers 14 residues. The CDR3 loop reads CASSLVVNTDTQYF. The CDR3 nucleotides read TGTGCCAGCAGCTTAGTAGTCAACACAGATACGCAGTATTTT.

The chain couples TRBV5-6 to TRBJ1-1, with D hard to call. CDR1 SGHDT and CDR2 YYEEEE come from the germline V gene. This CDR3 comprises 13 residues. V was trimmed by 4 bases and J by 5 bases, leaving 12 bases between them. The chain's CDR3 is CASSRPLGTEAFF. As DNA, the CDR3 is TGTGCCAGCAGCCGACCCCTAGGGACTGAAGCTTTCTTT.

About this clonotype: Germline and junction disagree at one end, which may indicate a read error. The chain employs TRBV25-1 and TRBJ1-2; D is perhaps TRBD1 (6 bases). The CDR3 sequence is 12 residues long. Germline CDR1 and CDR2: MGHDK and SYGVNS. The DNA of the CDR3 is TGTGCCAACAGGAAGGGGGGGCAGGGCTACAACTTC. This translates into CANRKGGQGYNF.

This clonotype was recorded many times. The chain recombines TRBV25-1 with TRBJ2-1; 11 bases match TRBD2. The germline V gene has CDR1 MGHDK and CDR2 SYGVNS. This CDR3 region has 13 residues. The V gene end was trimmed by 6 bases and the J gene end by 5 bases; junction bases not matched to a gene: 0. This CDR3 reads CASRGLADNEQFF. CDR3 coding DNA: TGTGCCAGCAGGGGACTAGCGGACAATGAGCAGTTCTTC. Drawing the rest from reference TRBV25-1 and TRBJ2-1, the complete variable domain is EADIYQTPRYLVIGTGKKITLECSQTMGHDKMYWYQQDPGMELHLIHYSYGVNSTEKGDLSSESTVSRIRTEHFPLTLESARPSHTSQYLCASRGLADNEQFFGPGTRLTVL.

This clonotype appeared many times. CDR3 nucleotides: TGCAGTGCTAGACAGGGTGAACAGCCCCAGCATTTT. It is translated as CSARQGEQPQHF. The gene calls are TRBV20-1 and TRBJ1-5; a weak D match, TRBD1 (5 bases). CDR3 length: 12 amino acids. The V and J ends lost 2 bases and 7 bases respectively, with 9 bases between them. The germline V gene encodes CDR1 DFQATT and CDR2 SNEGSKA (reference sequence).

The J gene is TRBJ1-4, the V gene TRBV5-8; D unclear. Per the germline V gene, CDR1 is SGHTS and CDR2 is YDEGEE. CDR3 length: 14 amino acids. V lost 4 bases to trimming and J lost 5 bases, with 12 bases between them. CDR3 amino acids: CASSIGGVNEKLFF. DNA for the CDR3: TGTGCCAGCAGCATCGGAGGCGTGAATGAAAAACTGTTTTTT.

This clonotype was picked up a small number of times. The chain uses TRBV24-1 and TRBJ1-5, with D possibly being TRBD1 (5 bases). Trimming removed 3 bases from V and 4 bases from J, with 6 bases in between. Per germline, CDR1 KGHDR and CDR2 SFDVKD. This CDR3 has 13 residues. The CDR3 coding sequence is TGTGCCACCAGTGATGGGGGTAATCAGCCCCAGCATTTT. Translating it yields CATSDGGNQPQHF.

This clonotype has more than one count but fewer than ten. The rearrangement uses TRBV20-1 and TRBJ1-2, with 8 bases that match TRBD1. Germline V lookup: CDR1 DFQATT, CDR2 SNEGSKA (reference sequence). V gave up 1 base and J gave up 7 bases; unmatched junction bases: 8. The CDR3 contains 14 residues. The CDR3 sequence is CSARGGQGAGGYTF. The CDR3 bases are TGCAGTGCTAGAGGCGGCCAGGGGGCGGGTGGCTACACCTTC.